This T cell receptor beta chain was recovered during a study of cytomegalovirus exposure and HLA in healthy donors. Overall study results and limits: Reportedly, HLA-A and HLA-B alleles of most subjects were accurately predicted from TCR beta. Cytomegalovirus status was reportedly diagnosed by the classifier with high sensitivity and specificity. In vitro testing confirmed three CMV-associated chains as specific for CMV antigens. One later analysis reportedly identified an Asian-associated ancestry cluster that showed fewer N-insertions than the approximately 670-donor mean.

This CDR3 has 13 amino acids. Looked up from germline, CDR1 is LNHDA and CDR2 is SQIVND (reference sequence). V was trimmed by 6 bases and J by 1 base, leaving 9 bases between them. About this clone: No antigen is known for it.

The PCR used 60 Vbeta and 13 Jbeta primers. Generated by immunoSEQ multiplex PCR, the TCRdb table keeps only in-frame clones and is missing some. The table lists roughly 120,000 clones, over 75% of them singletons, with under 6% in the top ten. The V and J genes are TRBV19 and TRBJ1-2; no definite D call. This TCR came from a man in his thirties or forties in good health and CMV-seronegative. Specimen: PBMCs. CDR3 nucleotides: TGTGCCAGTAGAAGCAGGCTTAACTATGGCTACACCTTC. Protein: CASRSRLNYGYTF.